This T cell receptor beta chain appears in the sequencing data of a study of blood T cell repertoires in COVID-19. The wider study: Samples came from the United States, Italy and Spain, spanning acute and convalescent COVID-19. PBMCs, B-cell-depleted T cells, or T cells were the source of the cDNA or gDNA that made up the material.

The J segment lost 2 bases and the V segment lost 6 bases, leaving 8 bases of the junction unmatched. Germline V gene lookup returns CDR1 MNHEY and CDR2 SVGAGI. This CDR3 is 15 amino acids long. Method: immunoSEQ multiplex PCR; TCRdb's copy keeps in-frame clones and lacks some. The profile covers 65,000 to 75,000 clones, with 65% to 90% appearing a single time and approximately 40% taken by the ten largest. There are a few counts of this clone. The V gene is TRBV6-5, the J gene TRBJ2-7; 9 nucleotides agree with TRBD1. Sequenced: peripheral blood. This receptor was identified in a man older than 75 with acute or convalescent COVID-19. The CDR3: CASSPDRGLAYEQYF. CDR3 DNA sequence: TGTGCCAGCAGCCCAGACAGGGGGTTAGCCTACGAGCAGTACTTC.